One sample yielded the 2 T cell receptor beta chains listed below, sequenced in a study of CXCR3-negative and CXCR3-positive naive CD8 T cells. The libraries of TRB cDNA were constructed through 5' RACE using UMI labels. Each CDR3 protein gets one entry in TCRdb, which reprocessed the 5' RACE reads and gives no DNA. This table holds 45,000 to 65,000 distinct CDR3 sequences. The sample was naive CXCR3- CD8+ T cells from blood. Sample subset: CD45RO-CCR7+CD27+CD95- naive CD8+ T cells lacking CXCR3 (TNR3-). Receptors originate from a human donor in good health. Some clones in this sample may be carry-over from other donors' samples.

The J gene is TRBJ2-7, the V gene TRBV5-1; TCRdb's D call of TRBD1 is untestable without DNA. CDR1 and CDR2 (germline): SGHRS, YFSETQ. This CDR3 is built from 14 residues. CDR3 region: CASSLGTGFDEQYF.

This chain links TRBV27 with TRBJ2-1; the D gene TCRdb calls, TRBD1, cannot be checked with no DNA. The CDR3 length is 15 residues. In germline, CDR1 is MNHEY, CDR2 SMNVEV (reference sequence). This CDR3 reads CASSLLGVNYNEQFF.